This TCR beta chain was identified during a study of STAT3 mutations in large granular lymphocyte leukemia. A note on this clone: The antigen is unknown.

Study conclusions and caveats: Sampling intervals varied between patients and samples. Clonal expansion was inferred from other time points because no sample existed at each clone's first appearance. Every T-LGLL patient had at least one immunodominant TCRbeta clonotype.

The assay was immunoSEQ multiplex PCR, and TCRdb's table has in-frame clones only and misses some. The sample gives around 29,000 clones, more than 75% of which show up once; 10% to 15% is in the top ten. Germline V gene sequence: CDR1 SGHRS, CDR2 YFSETQ. Trimming removed 0 bases from V and 9 bases from J, with 7 bases in between. The CDR3 spans 13 residues. The receptor was derived from a man aged 55 to 70 with T-cell large granular lymphocyte leukemia. Some clones in this sample may be carry-over from other donors' samples. The genes are TRBV5-1 and TRBJ2-6; D possibly corresponds to TRBD1 (5 bases). Sequencing used peripheral blood mononuclear cells. The CDR3 coding sequence is TGCGCCAGCAGCTTGGAGGGGCACAACGTCCTGACTTTC. Translated, it gives CASSLEGHNVLTF.